The present T cell receptor beta chain was sequenced within a study of T-cell memory formation after mild COVID-19. Study details: Most TCR clusters belonged to a single donor. Study-wide findings and caveats: Later expanders leaned CD4+, whereas day 15 to 85 contracting clones were balanced CD4/CD8.

The CDR3 runs 14 residues. Germline values: CDR1 MDHEN, CDR2 SYDVKM. The V gene lost 2 bases and the J gene lost 4 bases, with 12 bases spanning the gap. There are a few counts of this clonotype. Its target is not known. A 5'RACE reaction primed in the constant segment made cDNA libraries of TCR alpha and TCR beta, and these carried sample barcodes and UMIs. TCRdb reprocessed the 5' RACE reads via MiXCR and lists one record per CDR3 protein. The sample shows 250,000 to 400,000 distinct CDR3 sequences, 13% to 15% of them seen only once. This TCR derives from a man younger than 35 who had mild COVID-19 (a few samples of this study predate the infection). Cell type and time point are not known. The rearrangement joins TRBV28 to TRBJ2-7, with D maybe TRBD2 (6 bases). Sequenced sample: PBMCs or a T cell subset sorted from them (not recorded which). The CDR3 loop is CASSLPGEVYEQYF. The CDR3 coding sequence is TGTGCCAGCAGTTTACCGGGGGAAGTGTACGAGCAGTACTTC.